The following is a TCR beta chain sequence with its context. This CDR3 has 13 amino acids. V was pared by 11 bases and J by 4 bases, with 15 bases between. Germline V gives CDR1 MNHEY, CDR2 SVGAGI. This record belongs to a study of blood T cell repertoires in COVID-19. Clones were read by immunoSEQ multiplex PCR, and TCRdb kept only the in-frame ones, dropping some. This table holds nearly 250,000 clones, over 75% found once. Sequenced sample: PBMCs or T cells enriched from blood (not recorded which). This sequence was found in a woman in her forties or fifties with acute COVID-19. This chain links TRBV6-5 with TRBJ2-1; D possibly corresponds to TRBD2 (7 bases). The CDR3 sequence: CAGRRGQYNEQFF. CDR3 DNA sequence: TGTGCCGGAAGGCGGGGGCAATACAATGAGCAGTTCTTC.